The 11 T cell receptor beta chains listed next were all sequenced from one sample in a study of T cells in tumors after PD-1 blockade. The repertoire was sequenced with immunoSEQ multiplex PCR; TCRdb's copy has only in-frame clones and lacks some. The profile shows under 50,000 clones, around 85% of them singletons. Specimen: PBMCs, collected before anti-PD-1 therapy. Receptors originate from a human donor with advanced basal cell or squamous cell carcinoma (not recorded which).

The chain links TRBV7-6 to TRBJ2-7; TRBD1 matches 8 bases. The germline V gene encodes CDR1 SGHVS and CDR2 FNYEAQ. Losses at the gene ends were 8 bases for V and 6 bases for J; bases not matched to a gene: 3. The CDR3 is 11 residues long. The CDR3 region is CASRGQGEQYF. Here the CDR3 DNA reads TGTGCCAGCCGAGGACAGGGCGAGCAGTACTTC.

Here the CDR3 DNA reads TGCAGCGCCGTAGGGGACTACGACAATGAGCAGTTCTTC. Translating it yields CSAVGDYDNEQFF. The chain couples TRBV29-1 to TRBJ2-1, with 7 bases matching TRBD2. CDR1 SQVTM and CDR2 ANQGSEA come from the germline V gene. This CDR3 is 13 amino acids long. V dropped 7 bases and J dropped 5; count of bases not matched to a gene: 8.

V is TRBV5-1 and J is TRBJ2-7, with 10 bases matching TRBD1. The V segment lost 0 bases and the J segment 5 bases; nucleotides outside the gene matches: 8. Germline-derived CDR1 and CDR2 are SGHRS and YFSETQ. The CDR3 has 16 amino acids. The CDR3 coding sequence is TGCGCCAGCAGCTTGGTAGTAGGGACAGGGGTCCACGAGCAGTACTTC. This gives the protein CASSLVVGTGVHEQYF.

V gene TRBV6-2 or TRBV6-3 combines with J gene TRBJ2-2; the D is unclear. The V end was cut by 4 bases, the J end by 0 bases, with 9 bases between. Germline CDR1 reads MNHEY; CDR2 reads SVGEGT. The CDR3 consists of 15 residues. CDR3 nucleotides: TGTGCCAGCAGTTTGTACAGTGCGAACACCGGGGAGCTGTTTTTT. This encodes CASSLYSANTGELFF.

The chain couples TRBV19 to TRBJ1-5; 9 bases are a match to TRBD1. CDR3 length: 14 residues. Germline CDR1 reads LNHDA; CDR2 reads SQIVND (reference sequence). J was trimmed by 6 bases and V by 10 bases; bases with no gene match: 10. The CDR3 here is CATAPTGGSQPQHF. CDR3 coding DNA: TGTGCCACCGCCCCGACAGGGGGTAGTCAGCCCCAGCATTTT.

V usage is TRBV6-5 and J usage is TRBJ2-2; no firm D call. This CDR3 spans 13 amino acids. The V gene lost 7 bases and the J gene lost 7 bases, with 13 bases spanning the gap. The germline V gene has CDR1 MNHEY and CDR2 SVGAGI. CDR3 sequence: CASTLERRGELFF. The CDR3 DNA reads TGTGCCAGCACCCTCGAGAGGCGCGGGGAGCTGTTTTTT.

The chain has TRBV4-1 and TRBJ2-7; TRBD1 aligns across 10 bases. Germline V gene lookup returns CDR1 MGHRA and CDR2 YSYEKL. With V trimmed by 0 bases and J by 2 bases, 4 bases remained unmatched. There are 16 residues in the CDR3. The DNA of the CDR3 is TGCGCCAGCAGCCAAGATCCCGGGACAGGGGCCTACGAGCAGTACTTC. Its protein product is CASSQDPGTGAYEQYF.

The genes are TRBV7-7 and TRBJ2-3; TRBD2 agrees at 11 bases. The length of the CDR3 is 16 residues. The junction had 7 bases not matched to a gene; V was cut back by 3 bases and J by 5 bases. Per the germline V gene, CDR1 is SSHAT and CDR2 is FNYEAQ (reference sequence). The CDR3 nucleotides read TGTGCCAGCAGCTTGGGTAGCGGGGGGGCACGAGATACGCAGTATTTT. Its protein is CASSLGSGGARDTQYF.

This chain links TRBV5-1 with TRBJ2-2, with TRBD2 matching 11 bases. The CDR3 is made up of 15 amino acids. Unmatched junction bases numbered 3, after V lost 4 bases and J lost 4 bases. CDR1 is SGHRS and CDR2 is YFSETQ in the germline V gene. The CDR3, as DNA: TGCGCCAGCAGCCCGACTAGCGGGGCCACCGGGGAGCTGTTTTTT. It specifies CASSPTSGATGELFF. Full variable domain (remainder filled in from reference TRBV5-1 and TRBJ2-2): KAGVTQTPRYLIKTRGQQVTLSCSPISGHRSVSWYQQTPGQGLQFLFEYFSETQRNKGNFPGRFSGRQFSNSRSEMNVSTLELGDSALYLCASSPTSGATGELFFGEGSRLTVL.

The V call is TRBV7-6, the J call TRBJ2-1; D perhaps matches TRBD2 (5 bases). Germline V CDR1 and CDR2: SGHVS, FNYEAQ. This CDR3 is 13 amino acids long. Trimming cost V 2 bases and J 6 bases, with 8 bases left between them. The CDR3 DNA sequence: TGTGCCAGCAGCTTATCGGCGGGCAATGAGCAGTTCTTC. Protein sequence: CASSLSAGNEQFF. The full variable domain, with the rest looked up from reference TRBV7-6 and TRBJ2-1, is GAGVSQSPRYKVTKRGQDVALRCDPISGHVSLYWYRQALGQGPEFLTYFNYEAQQDKSGLPNDRFSAERPEGSISTLTIQRTEQRDSAMYRCASSLSAGNEQFFGPGTRLTVL.

This clone was detected only once. The chain couples TRBV19 to TRBJ1-4, with D perhaps matching TRBD1 (6 bases). Germline V CDR1 and CDR2: LNHDA, SQIVND (reference sequence). CDR3 size: 15 residues. V gave up 5 bases and J gave up 5 bases, with 15 bases separating them. CDR3 sequence: CASSDPGRGNEKLFF. CDR3 sequence (DNA): TGTGCCAGTAGTGATCCAGGGAGGGGGAATGAAAAACTGTTTTTT.